The 26 T cell receptor beta chains below were found in one sample sequenced in a study of beta chain features in type 1 diabetes. Study-level findings and limits: Moderate but significant shortening of TCRB CDR3s was recorded in all four CD4+ subsets from Type 1 diabetes patients.

Antigen specificity for these receptors is unknown. Expressed TCRB transcripts were sequenced because the isolated RNA had all been reverse transcribed beforehand. The protocol was immunoSEQ multiplex PCR, while the TCRdb copy is restricted to in-frame clones and leaves out a portion. This sample has roughly 340,000 clones; around an eighth occur once, and the top ten carry about 0.01%. Material for sequencing was naive CD4+ T cells from blood. The receptor source for this set is a woman under 30 with type 1 diabetes.

The CDR3: CARTGTRANYGYTF. Here the CDR3 DNA reads TGTGCCAGGACAGGGACTCGAGCTAACTATGGCTACACCTTC. The chain uses TRBV6-5 and TRBJ1-2, with 7 bases aligning to TRBD1. The CDR3 consists of 14 residues. Germline CDR1 reads MNHEY; CDR2 reads SVGAGI. The V segment lost 9 bases and the J segment 0 bases; nucleotides outside the gene matches: 7.

This clone was found a few times. The chain carries TRBV19 and TRBJ2-1; the D gene is possibly TRBD2 (5 bases). The CDR3 extends over 16 amino acids. The V end was cut by 0 bases, the J end by 5 bases, with 14 bases between. The V gene's germline CDR1 is LNHDA and CDR2 SQIVND (reference sequence). CDR3 coding DNA: TGTGCCAGTAGTATAGATCTCGGTGGAGGACACAATGAGCAGTTCTTC. Protein product: CASSIDLGGGHNEQFF.

This clone has more than one count but fewer than ten. This chain links TRBV7-6 with TRBJ2-3; no definite D call. The CDR3 is 15 residues long. V lost 2 bases and J lost 3, with 12 bases in between. The V gene's germline CDR1 is SGHVS and CDR2 FNYEAQ. In nucleotides, the CDR3 is TGTGCCAGCAGCTTAATACAGTTTGAGACAGATACGCAGTATTTT. Protein sequence: CASSLIQFETDTQYF. The variable domain in full, completed from reference TRBV7-6 and TRBJ2-3, reads GAGVSQSPRYKVTKRGQDVALRCDPISGHVSLYWYRQALGQGPEFLTYFNYEAQQDKSGLPNDRFSAERPEGSISTLTIQRTEQRDSAMYRCASSLIQFETDTQYFGPGTRLTVL.

The chain combines TRBV7-9 with TRBJ1-4; D is unclear. The V end lost 6 bases, the J end lost 7 bases, and 12 bases lay between the germline ends. Germline-derived CDR1 and CDR2 are SEHNR and FQNEAQ (reference sequence). This CDR3 contains 13 residues. The CDR3 region is CASSDPPGEKLFF. CDR3 sequence (DNA): TGTGCCAGCAGTGACCCGCCGGGTGAAAAACTGTTTTTT.

The chain carries TRBV4-3 and TRBJ1-6; D uncertain. V was pared by 1 base and J by 8 bases, with 12 bases between. This CDR3 has 15 amino acids. The germline CDR1 and CDR2 sequences are LGHNA and YSLEER. CDR3 DNA: TGCGCCAGCAGCCAAGTTGCACAGAGGGATTCACCCCTCCACTTT. Protein sequence: CASSQVAQRDSPLHF.

This clone appeared a few times. This rearrangement joins TRBV2 to TRBJ1-2; D is possibly TRBD1 (5 bases). Trimming left V 7 bases short and J 2 bases short, with 11 bases between. The CDR3 runs to 13 residues. Germline-derived CDR1 and CDR2 are SNHLY and FYNNEI. The CDR3 is CASKQVQNYGYTF. As DNA, the CDR3 is TGTGCCAGCAAACAGGTACAGAACTATGGCTACACCTTC.

The table lists this clone with a few counts. V usage is TRBV6-6 and J usage is TRBJ2-3, with D hard to call. This CDR3 spans 12 amino acids. V was cut by 4 bases and J by 6 bases, with 8 bases left in between. The V gene's germline CDR1 is MNHNY and CDR2 SVGAGI (reference sequence). CDR3 loop: CASSSYVDTQYF. As DNA, the CDR3 is TGTGCCAGCAGTTCGTATGTGGATACGCAGTATTTT.

The chain links TRBV5-1 to TRBJ2-7; a possible D gene is TRBD2 (5 bases). The V gene's germline CDR1 is SGHRS and CDR2 YFSETQ. This CDR3 region has 16 residues. V lost 1 base and J lost 0, with 14 bases in between. The CDR3: CASSLMVGGSSYEQYF. The CDR3 DNA is TGCGCCAGCAGCTTGATGGTCGGTGGGAGCTCCTACGAGCAGTACTTC. Full variable domain (outside the CDR3, taken from reference TRBV5-1 and TRBJ2-7): KAGVTQTPRYLIKTRGQQVTLSCSPISGHRSVSWYQQTPGQGLQFLFEYFSETQRNKGNFPGRFSGRQFSNSRSEMNVSTLELGDSALYLCASSLMVGGSSYEQYFGPGTRLTVT.

The rearrangement uses TRBV5-1 and TRBJ2-3, with D possibly TRBD1 on 5 matching bases. This CDR3 is built from 18 residues. CDR1 is SGHRS, CDR2 YFSETQ, per germline. Deletions cut 2 bases from V and 2 bases from J, with 21 bases between. This CDR3 reads CASSFRQPQGRLTDTQYF. DNA of the CDR3: TGCGCCAGCAGCTTCCGACAGCCTCAAGGACGGCTCACAGATACGCAGTATTTT.

This sequence joins TRBV5-4 and TRBJ1-2; TRBD1 matches at 7 bases. The V and J ends lost 4 bases and 7 bases, in that order; junction bases with no gene match: 4. In germline, CDR1 is SGHNT, CDR2 YYREEE (reference sequence). This CDR3 spans 12 amino acids. CDR3 loop: CASSTGQFGYTF. For the CDR3, the DNA is TGTGCCAGCAGCACGGGACAGTTTGGCTACACCTTC.

The CDR3 region has the DNA TGTGCCAGCCGACTAGCGGGAGGGCTCACAGATACGCAGTATTTT. Translation gives CASRLAGGLTDTQYF. This chain links TRBV7-9 with TRBJ2-3; 14 nucleotides agree with TRBD2. The germline V gene encodes CDR1 SEHNR and CDR2 FQNEAQ (reference sequence). J lost 2 bases, V lost 8 bases, and 3 bases had no gene match. The CDR3 consists of 15 residues.

This clone was observed a few times. The junction departs from the called germline gene at one end, perhaps through a read error. The V call is TRBV9, the J call TRBJ1-1; tentatively, D is TRBD1 (6 bases). Germline V gives CDR1 SGDLS, CDR2 YYNGEE. The CDR3 extends over 11 amino acids. As DNA, the CDR3 is TGTGCCAGCAGTCGACAGGACACGGTAATCTTT. Translating gives CASSRQDTVIF.

The genes are TRBV7-3 and TRBJ2-7; TRBD1 is a possible D gene (6 bases). There are 15 residues in the CDR3. Germline V gene lookup returns CDR1 SGHTA and CDR2 FQGTGA. Trimming stripped 5 bases from V and 5 bases from J, with 19 bases between. The CDR3 bases are TGTGCCAGCAGCCCCTTTGGGTCAGGGGTACACGAGCAGTACTTC. Translation: CASSPFGSGVHEQYF.

J is TRBJ2-1 and V is TRBV7-2; 9 bases are a match to TRBD2. V lost 6 bases and J lost 0; bases outside the gene matches: 12. Germline V gene lookup returns CDR1 SGHTA and CDR2 FQGNSA. The CDR3 loop spans 18 amino acids. The CDR3 region has the DNA TGTGCCAGCAGGAAAGGGGGGACTAGCTCTTCCTCCTACAATGAGCAGTTCTTC. It encodes CASRKGGTSSSSYNEQFF. The whole variable domain, remainder taken from reference TRBV7-2 and TRBJ2-1, is GAGVSQSPSNKVTEKGKDVELRCDPISGHTALYWYRQSLGQGLEFLIYFQGNSAPDKSGLPSDRFSAERTGGSVSTLTIQRTQQEDSAVYLCASRKGGTSSSSYNEQFFGPGTRLTVL.

This rearrangement joins TRBV7-2 to TRBJ2-3; D might be TRBD2 (6 bases). Germline loops: CDR1 SGHTA, CDR2 FQGNSA. Trimming shortened V by 0 bases and J by 6 bases, and 13 bases separated the two germline ends. The CDR3 is made up of 15 amino acids. The CDR3 reads CASSLAGLGEDTQYF. For the CDR3, the DNA is TGTGCCAGCAGCTTAGCGGGACTCGGGGAGGATACGCAGTATTTT.

J is TRBJ2-7 and V is TRBV4-1; 9 bases match TRBD2. This CDR3 contains 16 residues. V trimming: 2 bases; J trimming: 3 bases; junction bases outside the gene matches: 8. CDR1 MGHRA and CDR2 YSYEKL come from the germline V gene. The CDR3 nucleotides read TGCGCCAGCAGCCAATTCGGGACTAGCAGGAACTACGAGCAGTACTTC. Its protein product is CASSQFGTSRNYEQYF.

In its sample, this clone was seen a few times. The genes are TRBV21-1 and TRBJ2-5; TRBD1 was called by the table and not checked on the DNA. TRBV21-1 is flagged as a pseudogene. The CDR3 length is 15 residues. The CDR3 DNA reads TGTGCCAGCAGCAAAGCTCGACAGGACCAAGAGACCCAGTACTTC. Translation gives CASSKARQDQETQYF.

The V call is TRBV29-1, the J call TRBJ2-7; 10 positions match TRBD2. The germline gives CDR1 SQVTM, CDR2 ANQGSEA. Unmatched junction bases numbered 3, after V lost 3 bases and J lost 1 base. This CDR3 contains 14 residues. The CDR3 here is CSVETSGRSYEQYF. The DNA of the CDR3 is TGCAGCGTTGAGACTAGCGGGCGTTCCTACGAGCAGTACTTC.

V gene TRBV30 combines with J gene TRBJ1-2; no clear D. Germline V gene sequence: CDR1 GTSNPN, CDR2 SVGIG (reference sequence). V lost 1 base and J lost 7, with 7 bases in between. The CDR3 has 11 amino acids. CDR3 nucleotides: TGTGCCTGGAGTGGCCGCGGTGGCTACACCTTC. Residues: CAWSGRGGYTF.

This sequence joins TRBV27 and TRBJ1-5; no firm D call. Trimming shortened V by 8 bases and J by 4 bases, and 15 bases separated the two germline ends. The CDR3 runs 14 residues. From germline, CDR1 is MNHEY and CDR2 SMNVEV (reference sequence). The DNA for the CDR3 is TGTGCCAGCGGGATAGGAGGACTTAATCAGCCCCAGCATTTT. Encoded protein: CASGIGGLNQPQHF.

This clone was counted between two and nine times. The V gene is TRBV7-8, the J gene TRBJ1-2; possibly TRBD1 for D (5 bases). The germline gives CDR1 SGHVS, CDR2 FQNEAQ. The CDR3 has 13 amino acids. Trimming cost V 1 base and J 7 bases, with 10 bases left between them. In DNA form, the CDR3 reads TGTGCCAGCAGCTTAGGAGCCCAGGGTGGCTACACCTTC. This codes for CASSLGAQGGYTF. Full variable domain (missing parts from reference TRBV7-8 and TRBJ1-2): GAGVSQSPRYKVAKRGQDVALRCDPISGHVSLFWYQQALGQGPEFLTYFQNEAQLDKSGLPSDRFFAERPEGSVSTLKIQRTQQEDSAVYLCASSLGAQGGYTFGSGTRLTVV.

The chain recombines TRBV4-1 with TRBJ1-2, with 9 bases lining up with TRBD1. The CDR3 runs to 16 residues. The V segment lost 2 bases and the J segment 6 bases; nucleotides outside the gene matches: 10. The germline V gene has CDR1 MGHRA and CDR2 YSYEKL. The DNA for the CDR3 is TGCGCCAGCAGCCAACCCGGACAGGGGAAGATTGATGGCTACACCTTC. Protein sequence: CASSQPGQGKIDGYTF.

This clone was seen only a few times. The chain combines TRBV7-9 with TRBJ2-1; D is unclear. Between the trimmed V and J ends, which lost 3 bases and 5 bases, there was a span of 8 bases. The V gene's germline CDR1 is SEHNR and CDR2 FQNEAQ (reference sequence). The CDR3 is made up of 13 amino acids. DNA of the CDR3: TGTGCCAGCAGCTTGCGTCCTCACAATGAGCAGTTCTTC. It yields the protein CASSLRPHNEQFF.

This clone came up a few times. The rearrangement joins TRBV29-1 to TRBJ2-1, with a tentative D call TRBD1 (5 bases). CDR3 length: 11 amino acids. V dropped 4 bases and J dropped 7 bases, with 8 bases sitting between them. Germline CDR1 is SQVTM and CDR2 is ANQGSEA. For the CDR3, the DNA is TGCAGCGTTGGACCAGGGAATGAGCAGTTCTTC. Its protein product is CSVGPGNEQFF.

This clone came up a few times. The J gene is TRBJ1-3, the V gene TRBV29-1, with TRBD1 identical over 10 bases. CDR3 length: 16 amino acids. CDR1 is SQVTM, CDR2 ANQGSEA, per germline. Germline trimming cut 0 bases from V and 3 bases from J; bases unmatched to any gene: 5. The CDR3 bases are TGCAGCGTTGAAGACTCCGGGACAGGGGATGGAAACACCATATATTTT. It yields the protein CSVEDSGTGDGNTIYF. The variable domain in full, completed from reference TRBV29-1 and TRBJ1-3, reads SAVISQKPSRDICQRGTSLTIQCQVDSQVTMMFWYRQQPGQSLTLIATANQGSEATYESGFVIDKFPISRPNLTFSTLTVSNMSPEDSSIYLCSVEDSGTGDGNTIYFGEGSWLTVV.

The chain has TRBV4-1 and TRBJ2-5; 7 bases agree with TRBD1. Germline V gives CDR1 MGHRA, CDR2 YSYEKL. The CDR3 has 14 amino acids. V lost 3 bases and J lost 3; bases outside the gene matches: 4. The CDR3 here is CASSQWQGEETQYF. The CDR3 DNA is TGCGCCAGCAGCCAGTGGCAGGGGGAAGAGACCCAGTACTTC.